This TCR beta chain was recorded in a study of T-cell reconstitution after alpha-beta-depleted transplantation in children. Study conclusions and caveats: Several hundred expanded graft clones reportedly gave rise to the alpha-beta T cells present about two months after transplant.

Preparing the TCRbeta library involved the use of unique molecular identifiers. One entry per CDR3 protein results from TCRdb running MiXCR on the PCR reads. The sample lists 600,000 to 700,000 distinct CDR3 sequences, under 15% occurring once. This clonotype was recorded many times. Its antigen remains unidentified. This CDR3 spans 15 amino acids. J lost 2 bases, V lost 1 base, and 5 bases had no gene match. The V gene's germline CDR1 is SGDLS and CDR2 YYNGEE. The sequencing used PBMCs, collected before TCRalphabeta/CD19-depleted stem cell transplant. This clonotype originated in a girl aged 2 to 9 with congenital amegakaryocytic thrombocytopenia, due to receive a stem cell transplant. The chain combines TRBV9 with TRBJ2-7, with 8 bases fitting TRBD2. The CDR3 DNA reads TGTGCCAGCAGCGTATCTAGCGGGCCAACCTACGAGCAGTACTTC. It yields the protein CASSVSSGPTYEQYF.